Following are 14 T cell receptor beta chains from one sample sequenced in a study of T cells after posttransplantation cyclophosphamide. Repertoires were generated with immunoSEQ multiplex PCR, while TCRdb's copy carries only in-frame clones and drops some. The sample includes 16,000 or so clones, roughly 92% of them seen just once. Cyclophosphamide on days +3 and +4 followed busulfan-fludarabine conditioning and a marrow graft. Sequencing used CD4+ T cells sorted from blood, obtained after allogeneic stem cell transplant with posttransplant cyclophosphamide. These receptors all stem from a male patient between 60 and 69 years old who received an allogeneic stem cell transplant from a related donor and was CMV-positive. Some T cells may be provided by the graft donor.

The chain carries TRBV6-5 and TRBJ1-2; 9 bases match TRBD1. Germline values: CDR1 MNHEY, CDR2 SVGAGI. The CDR3 is made up of 13 amino acids. Germline trimming cut 5 bases from V and 5 bases from J; bases unmatched to any gene: 3. The CDR3 region has the DNA TGTGCCAGCAGTGGGACAGGGAGATATGGCTACACCTTC. Translation: CASSGTGRYGYTF.

The rearrangement uses TRBV5-4 and TRBJ1-4; possibly TRBD1 for D (6 bases). V was shortened by 5 bases and J by 6 bases, with 17 bases between the two germline ends. This CDR3 spans 15 amino acids. Per germline, CDR1 SGHNT and CDR2 YYREEE (reference sequence). CDR3 bases: TGTGCCAGCAGTTTAGGACAGCAAGAGGATGAAAAACTGTTTTTT. Its translation is CASSLGQQEDEKLFF.

V gene TRBV30 combines with J gene TRBJ1-2; 9 nucleotides line up with TRBD1. Trimming removed 1 base from V and 10 bases from J; junction bases left unmatched: 4. From germline, CDR1 is GTSNPN and CDR2 SVGIG (reference sequence). CDR3 size: 12 residues. CDR3 DNA sequence: TGTGCCTGGAGTGCGACAGGGGGGGCCTACACCTTC. Its protein product is CAWSATGGAYTF.

The chain has TRBV7-2 and TRBJ2-5; 8 bases map to TRBD2. CDR1 SGHTA and CDR2 FQGNSA come from the germline V gene. The V and J ends lost 1 base and 5 bases, in that order; junction bases with no gene match: 6. The CDR3 runs to 15 residues. CDR3 in DNA: TGTGCCAGCAGCTTAGTTTCGATAGCGGGGGAGACCCAGTACTTC. This sequence encodes CASSLVSIAGETQYF.

This rearrangement joins TRBV19 to TRBJ2-5, with TRBD1 matching 9 bases. The ends lost 3 bases at V and 3 bases at J; junction bases unmatched: 2. Germline CDR1 LNHDA, CDR2 SQIVND (reference sequence). The CDR3 loop spans 14 amino acids. The CDR3 DNA is TGTGCCAGTAGTATCTGGGACAGGGAAGAGACCCAGTACTTC. Protein product: CASSIWDREETQYF.

V and J are TRBV2 and TRBJ2-5, with a tentative D call TRBD1 (5 bases). Germline-derived CDR1 and CDR2 are SNHLY and FYNNEI. The CDR3 spans 14 residues. Between the trimmed V and J ends, which lost 4 bases and 0 bases, there was a span of 9 bases. CDR3 amino acids: CASSVDRNQETQYF. The CDR3 DNA is TGTGCCAGCAGTGTCGACAGAAACCAAGAGACCCAGTACTTC.

The V call is TRBV9, the J call TRBJ2-1; D gene ambiguous. Per the germline V gene, CDR1 is SGDLS and CDR2 is YYNGEE. The CDR3 runs 11 residues. V dropped 0 bases and J dropped 8 bases, with 3 bases sitting between them. CDR3 in amino acids: CASSVGDEQFF. CDR3 in DNA: TGTGCCAGCAGCGTAGGCGATGAGCAGTTCTTC.

The chain links TRBV19 to TRBJ1-2; D may be TRBD1 (6 bases). The CDR3 spans 13 residues. The germline CDR1 and CDR2 sequences are LNHDA and SQIVND (reference sequence). Trimming took 9 bases from V and 4 from J, leaving 15 bases between them. CDR3 nucleotides: TGTGCCAGCACAGTCGGGGGGGCCTATGGCTACACCTTC. It specifies CASTVGGAYGYTF.

The chain links TRBV2 to TRBJ2-3, with 11 bases matching TRBD2. CDR3 length: 18 residues. V was pared by 6 bases and J by 6 bases, with 17 bases of the junction left unmatched. CDR1 SNHLY and CDR2 FYNNEI come from the germline V gene. The CDR3 region is CASSARLAGGSRTDTQYF. In DNA form, the CDR3 reads TGTGCCAGCAGCGCAAGATTAGCGGGGGGGTCTCGAACGGATACGCAGTATTTT.

The gene calls are TRBV18 and TRBJ2-3, with 7 bases that match TRBD2. V shed 3 bases, J shed 4 bases, and the junction held 4 bases outside the gene matches. The CDR3 runs 14 residues. The germline CDR1 and CDR2 sequences are KGHSH and LQKENI. The CDR3 here is CASSPAGEADTQYF. DNA for the CDR3: TGTGCCAGCTCACCCGCGGGGGAGGCAGATACGCAGTATTTT.

The chain joins TRBV7-3 to TRBJ2-3; 9 positions agree with TRBD2. Germline CDR1 reads SGHTA; CDR2 reads FQGTGA. The CDR3 length is 16 residues. V lost 2 bases to trimming and J lost 2 bases; unmatched junction nucleotides: 5. The CDR3 protein is CASSLGLAHFTDTQYF. CDR3 bases: TGTGCCAGCAGCTTAGGACTAGCGCATTTCACAGATACGCAGTATTTT.

This chain links TRBV4-3 with TRBJ2-3; D not certain. Trimming pared 4 bases from V and 3 bases from J, leaving 11 bases between. The CDR3 runs 14 residues. Germline loops: CDR1 LGHNA, CDR2 YSLEER. CDR3 amino acids: CASSLSTGTDTQYF. In DNA form, the CDR3 reads TGCGCCAGCAGCCTTTCTACCGGTACAGATACGCAGTATTTT.

The genes are TRBV18 and TRBJ1-4; D unclear. V dropped 3 bases and J dropped 4 bases, with 9 bases sitting between them. CDR3 length equals 14 residues. CDR1 is KGHSH, CDR2 LQKENI, per germline. CDR3 amino acids: CASSPEVVNEKLFF. The CDR3 DNA sequence: TGTGCCAGCTCACCCGAGGTTGTTAATGAAAAACTGTTTTTT.

The rearrangement uses TRBV10-3 and TRBJ1-1, with TRBD1 identical over 7 bases. The V gene's germline CDR1 is ENHRY and CDR2 SYGVKD. The CDR3 has 12 residues. Trimming took 2 bases from V and 11 from J; bases not matched to a gene: 5. CDR3 region: CAISEQGGMAFF. CDR3 sequence (DNA): TGTGCCATCAGTGAGCAAGGGGGCATGGCTTTCTTT.